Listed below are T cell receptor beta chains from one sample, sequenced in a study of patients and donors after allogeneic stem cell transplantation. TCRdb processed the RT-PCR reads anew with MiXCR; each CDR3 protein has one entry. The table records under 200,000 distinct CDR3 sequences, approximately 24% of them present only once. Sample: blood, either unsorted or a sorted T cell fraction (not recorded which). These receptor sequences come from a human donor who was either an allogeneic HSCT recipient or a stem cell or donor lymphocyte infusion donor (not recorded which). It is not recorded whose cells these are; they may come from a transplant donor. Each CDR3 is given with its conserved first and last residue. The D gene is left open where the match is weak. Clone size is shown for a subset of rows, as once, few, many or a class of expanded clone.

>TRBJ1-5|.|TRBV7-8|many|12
TGTGCCAGCAGCCACAGTGGGCAGCCCCAGCATTTT
CASSHSGQPQHF
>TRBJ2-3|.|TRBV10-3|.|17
TGTGCCATCAGTGACGGCCCCGGGACTCCTGTCACAGATACGCAGTATTTT
CAISDGPGTPVTDTQYF
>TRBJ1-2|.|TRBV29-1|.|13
TGCAGCGTTGTGTCACCTTCTAACTATGGCTACACCTTC
CSVVSPSNYGYTF
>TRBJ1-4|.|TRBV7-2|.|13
TGTGCCAGCGGACAGACTACTAATGAAAAACTGTTTTTT
CASGQTTNEKLFF
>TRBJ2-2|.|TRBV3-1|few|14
TGTGCCAGCAGCCGCGGGGAACACACCGGGGAGCTGTTTTTT
CASSRGEHTGELFF
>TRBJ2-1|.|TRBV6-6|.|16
TGTGCCAGCAGTTACAGCCCCCCGGAACTCCGAAATGAGCAGTTCTTC
CASSYSPPELRNEQFF
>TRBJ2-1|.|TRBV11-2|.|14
TGTGCCAGCAGCCCACGGAGTGGGGCGGGTGAGCAGTTCTTC
CASSPRSGAGEQFF
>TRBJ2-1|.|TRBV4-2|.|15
TGTGCCAGCAGCCAAGATTCCCCAGGGGACAATGAGCAGTTCTTC
CASSQDSPGDNEQFF
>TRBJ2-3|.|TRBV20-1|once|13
TGCAGTGTCTCTAGCTCTAGCACAGATACGCAGTATTTT
CSVSSSSTDTQYF
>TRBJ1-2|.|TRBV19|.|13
TGTGCCAGTAGCCGACAGGCGTACTATGGCTACACCTTC
CASSRQAYYGYTF
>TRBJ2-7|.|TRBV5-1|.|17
TGCGCCAGCAGCCCGACACCGGGACAATCGAGCTCCTACGAGCAGTACTTC
CASSPTPGQSSSYEQYF
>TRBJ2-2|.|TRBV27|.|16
TGTGCCAGCACATCCCTGCTTCGGTCGAACACCGGGGAGCTGTTTTTT
CASTSLLRSNTGELFF
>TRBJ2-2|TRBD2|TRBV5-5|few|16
TGTGCCAGCAGGATCGGGGGACTAGATGGCACCGGGGAGCTGTTTTTT
CASRIGGLDGTGELFF
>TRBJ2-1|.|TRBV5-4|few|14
TGTGCCAGCAGCCCCGGGAGTATGGGCAATGAGCAGTTCTTC
CASSPGSMGNEQFF
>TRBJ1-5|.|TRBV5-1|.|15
TGCGCCAGCAGCCTCAAATGGGGAGTAGGTCAGCCCCAGCATTTT
CASSLKWGVGQPQHF
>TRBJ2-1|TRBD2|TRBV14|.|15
TGTGCCAGCAGCCAAGATCGAGCGGGAGACAATGAGCAGTTCTTC
CASSQDRAGDNEQFF
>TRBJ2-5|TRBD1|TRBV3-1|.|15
TGTGCCAGCAGCCAAGATGGGCGGACAGGGTTGACCCAGTACTTC
CASSQDGRTGLTQYF
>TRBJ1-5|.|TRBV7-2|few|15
TGTGCCAGCAGCTTATTGTTGGGCGGCAATCAGCCCCAGCATTTT
CASSLLLGGNQPQHF
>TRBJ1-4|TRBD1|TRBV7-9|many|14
TGTGCCAGCAGCGTATACAGGGGCGGTGAAAAACTGTTTTTT
CASSVYRGGEKLFF
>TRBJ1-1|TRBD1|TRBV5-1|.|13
TGCGCCAGCAGCTTCCAGGGGGCGACTGAAGCTTTCTTT
CASSFQGATEAFF
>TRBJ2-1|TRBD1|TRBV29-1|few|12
TGCAGCGTAGGACAGGGAGGCAATGAGCAGTTCTTC
CSVGQGGNEQFF
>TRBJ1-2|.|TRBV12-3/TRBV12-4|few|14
TGTGCCAGCAGTTTAAGCACAGCTAACTATGGCTACACCTTC
CASSLSTANYGYTF
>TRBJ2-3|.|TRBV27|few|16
TGTGCCAGCAGTTTATTTGTCAACCCCAGCACAGATACGCAGTATTTT
CASSLFVNPSTDTQYF
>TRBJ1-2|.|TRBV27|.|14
TGTGCCAGCAGTTTCCTAGGGGCTAACTATGGCTACACCTTC
CASSFLGANYGYTF
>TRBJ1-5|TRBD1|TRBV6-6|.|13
TGTGCCAGCTGCCCGGGACAGAATCAGCCCCAGCATTTT
CASCPGQNQPQHF
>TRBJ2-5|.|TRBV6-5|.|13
TGTGCCAGCAGTTCGGGACCCCCAGAGACCCAGTACTTC
CASSSGPPETQYF
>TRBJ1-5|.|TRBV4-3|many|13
TGCGCCAGCAGCCAAGATCTCCCTCAGCCCCAGCATTTT
CASSQDLPQPQHF
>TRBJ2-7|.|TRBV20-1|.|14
TGCAGTGCTAGATCGGACAGCCTGACCTACGAGCAGTACTTC
CSARSDSLTYEQYF
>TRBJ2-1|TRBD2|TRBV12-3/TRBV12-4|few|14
TGTGCCAGCAGCCAGACTAGCGGTGGCAATGAGCAGTTCTTC
CASSQTSGGNEQFF
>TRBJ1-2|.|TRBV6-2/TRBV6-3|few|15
TGTGCCAGCAGTCTCCCTGGGAACAGATACTATGGCTACACCTTC
CASSLPGNRYYGYTF
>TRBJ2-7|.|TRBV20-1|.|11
TGCAGTGGGACTACCACCTACGAGCAGTACTTC
CSGTTTYEQYF